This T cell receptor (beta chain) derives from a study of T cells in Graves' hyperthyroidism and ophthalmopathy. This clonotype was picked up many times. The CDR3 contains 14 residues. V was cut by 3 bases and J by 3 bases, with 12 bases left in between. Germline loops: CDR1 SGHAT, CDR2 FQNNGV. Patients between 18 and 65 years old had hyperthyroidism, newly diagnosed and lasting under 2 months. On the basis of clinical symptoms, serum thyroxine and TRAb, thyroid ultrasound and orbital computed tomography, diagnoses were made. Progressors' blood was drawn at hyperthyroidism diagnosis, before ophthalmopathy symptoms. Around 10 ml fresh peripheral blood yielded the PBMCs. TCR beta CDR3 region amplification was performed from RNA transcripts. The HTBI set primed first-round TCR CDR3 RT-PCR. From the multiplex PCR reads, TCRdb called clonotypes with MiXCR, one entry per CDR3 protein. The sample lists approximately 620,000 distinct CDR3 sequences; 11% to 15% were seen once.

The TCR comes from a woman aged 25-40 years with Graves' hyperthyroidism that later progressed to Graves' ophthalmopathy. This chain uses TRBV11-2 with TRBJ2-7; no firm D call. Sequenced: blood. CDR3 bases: TGTGCCAGCAGCTTCCGGGCCGACCTCTACGAGCAGTACTTC. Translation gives CASSFRADLYEQYF.